This T cell receptor (beta chain) came from a study of OX40 agonist ivuxolimab in advanced cancers. The table came from immunoSEQ multiplex PCR; TCRdb's copy has only in-frame clones and leaves some out. Of tens of thousands of clones in the sample, around 77% were seen once. This sample comprised CD4+ or CD8+ T cells sorted from blood, obtained in a trial of the OX40 agonist ivuxolimab. The receptor was derived from an adult with an advanced solid tumor such as melanoma, head and neck, liver or kidney cancer.

The CDR3 coding sequence is TGTGCCACCAGCAGGGAATGGGGGGGTCGGCAGGAGCAGTACTTC. This sequence encodes CATSREWGGRQEQYF. The genes are TRBV15 and TRBJ2-7, with 7 bases aligning to TRBD2. CDR1 LNHNV and CDR2 YYDKDF come from the germline V gene (reference sequence). With V trimmed by 3 bases and J by 7 bases, 12 bases remained unmatched. The CDR3 runs 15 residues.